Listed here is a single T cell receptor (beta chain). As handled by the study authors: Cell counts per sample came from amplifying reference gene primers. The table came from immunoSEQ multiplex PCR; TCRdb's copy has only in-frame clones and leaves some out. That table supplies the V and J calls and clone size; D and trimming were determined from the DNA. The sample consists of 250,000 to 350,000 clones, roughly 84% of them appearing once. These data originate in a study of blood T cell repertoires in COVID-19. On the study more broadly: T cells, B-cell-depleted T cells, or PBMCs supplied cDNA or gDNA.

With 1 base removed from V and 9 bases from J, the gap between germline ends came to 24 bases. The CDR3 runs 17 residues. The germline V gene has CDR1 KGHSH and CDR2 LQKENI. Enrolment of Seattle patients took place during active infection, and they were followed longitudinally. This sequence was found in a person between 65 and 80 years old with COVID-19, enrolled during active disease. This chain joins TRBV18 and TRBJ1-1; possible D gene TRBD1, 5 bases. The sequencing sample was made of peripheral blood. Here the CDR3 reads CASSPRDLRQWGDKAFF. The CDR3 bases are TGTGCCAGCTCACCACGGGATTTACGACAGTGGGGGGATAAAGCTTTCTTT.